The 18 T cell receptor beta chains given below trace back to one sample, sequenced in a study of blood T cell repertoires in COVID-19. Using immunoSEQ multiplex PCR, the repertoire was profiled, and TCRdb retains in-frame clones only, with some absent. The top ten hold 7.2% of the sample, which has hundreds of thousands of clones, roughly nine tenths seen once. The sequenced sample consisted of peripheral blood. These receptors originate from a man between 60 and 75 years old who had recovered from COVID-19.

This chain connects TRBV12-5 to TRBJ2-2, with a tentative D call TRBD1 (6 bases). The CDR3 length is 15 residues. The germline CDR1 and CDR2 sequences are LGHNT and FRNRAP. V lost 2 bases, J lost 6 bases, and 13 bases lay in between. In DNA form, the CDR3 reads TGTGCTAGTGGTTTGATAACAGGGCCCCCCGGGGAGCTGTTTTTT. Residues: CASGLITGPPGELFF.

The chain employs TRBV5-3 and TRBJ2-5, with D possibly matching TRBD1 (6 bases). TRBV5-3 is sorted into the ORF group, with uncertain function. V was trimmed by 5 bases and J by 5 bases, leaving 13 bases between them. The CDR3 is made up of 13 amino acids. The CDR3 DNA reads TGTGCCAGAAGGCGAACAGGGTGTGAGACCCAGTACTTC. Translated, it gives CARRRTGCETQYF.

The rearrangement joins TRBV18 to TRBJ2-3; a possible D gene is TRBD1 (5 bases). The CDR3 consists of 15 residues. Germline loops: CDR1 KGHSH, CDR2 LQKENI. The V gene lost 2 bases and the J gene lost 0 bases, with 9 bases spanning the gap. In nucleotides, the CDR3 is TGTGCCAGCTCACCAACAGGCCCTAGCACAGATACGCAGTATTTT. It codes for CASSPTGPSTDTQYF.

This chain uses TRBV29-1 with TRBJ1-1, with D unclear. Germline V gene data show CDR1 as SQVTM and CDR2 as ANQGSEA. V shed 5 bases and J shed 4 bases, with 17 bases lying between them. CDR3 length: 14 amino acids. CDR3 sequence (DNA): TGCAGCGTTTATTCGGGTTCTGCGAGCACTGAAGCTTTCTTT. It specifies CSVYSGSASTEAFF.

This chain uses TRBV7-9 with TRBJ1-6; D is possibly TRBD1 (5 bases). Deletions cut 1 base from V and 5 bases from J, with 9 bases between. The V gene's germline CDR1 is SEHNR and CDR2 FQNEAQ (reference sequence). The CDR3 is made up of 15 amino acids. CDR3 bases: TGTGCCAGCAGCTTAGGGGAGGGGAATAATTCACCCCTCCACTTT. Its translation: CASSLGEGNNSPLHF.

This chain links TRBV10-1 with TRBJ2-1, with 10 positions matching TRBD2. This CDR3 contains 16 residues. Germline V lookup: CDR1 WNHNN, CDR2 SYGVQD (reference sequence). V lost 6 bases to trimming and J lost 4 bases; unmatched junction nucleotides: 9. The CDR3 DNA sequence: TGCGCCAGCAGCGATGGACTAGCGGCAGTGTACAATGAGCAGTTCTTC. This gives the protein CASSDGLAAVYNEQFF.

The V call is TRBV6-2 or TRBV6-3, the J call TRBJ2-5; D unresolved. Deletions cut 6 bases from V and 5 bases from J, with 7 bases between. Germline V gene sequence: CDR1 MNHEY, CDR2 SVGEGT. The CDR3 covers 11 residues. The CDR3 sequence: CASSPQETQYF. The CDR3 nucleotides read TGTGCCAGCAGCCCTCAGGAGACCCAGTACTTC.

The chain employs TRBV19 and TRBJ2-7; D perhaps matches TRBD1 (6 bases). Trimming stripped 6 bases from V and 2 bases from J, with 20 bases between. Germline CDR1 and CDR2: LNHDA and SQIVND (reference sequence). The CDR3 sequence is 16 residues long. CDR3 in amino acids: CASSYQGSGAAYEQYF. CDR3 coding DNA: TGTGCCAGTAGCTATCAGGGGTCAGGGGCAGCCTACGAGCAGTACTTC.

Comment on this clone: The sample carries other DNA sequences with the same CDR3. This rearrangement joins TRBV5-1 to TRBJ1-5, with a possible D match to TRBD1 (5 bases). The germline V gene has CDR1 SGHRS and CDR2 YFSETQ. The CDR3 has 14 amino acids. The ends were cut back, 2 bases at V and 7 bases at J, with 13 bases in the middle. The CDR3: CASSFGGDGQPQHF. The CDR3, as DNA: TGCGCCAGCAGCTTCGGGGGAGATGGACAGCCCCAGCATTTT.

The rearrangement joins TRBV5-1 to TRBJ1-5; D might be TRBD1 (5 bases). The germline V gene has CDR1 SGHRS and CDR2 YFSETQ. This CDR3 has 15 amino acids. The germline V and J ends were trimmed by 0 bases and 2 bases, with 9 bases remaining between them. CDR3 region: CASSLAGSGNQPQHF. In DNA form, the CDR3 reads TGCGCCAGCAGCTTGGCAGGGTCCGGCAATCAGCCCCAGCATTTT.

J is TRBJ2-2 and V is TRBV19; maybe TRBD2 (5 bases). CDR1 LNHDA and CDR2 SQIVND come from the germline V gene (reference sequence). The CDR3 loop spans 14 amino acids. Trimming shortened V by 6 bases and J by 4 bases, and 12 bases separated the two germline ends. The CDR3 DNA reads as TGTGCCAGTAGATGGGTAGCGAGCACCGGGGAGCTGTTTTTT. This translates into CASRWVASTGELFF.

This clone was counted a single time. The chain recombines TRBV5-1 with TRBJ2-3; a weak D match, TRBD2 (5 bases). Germline V gene sequence: CDR1 SGHRS, CDR2 YFSETQ. This CDR3 spans 13 amino acids. V shed 6 bases and J shed 1 base, with 9 bases lying between them. The chain's CDR3 is CASTSGGTDTQYF. CDR3 DNA: TGCGCCAGCACCTCCGGGGGCACAGATACGCAGTATTTT.

V usage is TRBV18 and J usage is TRBJ1-6; TRBD1 aligns across 10 bases. Trimming at V came to 6 bases and at J to 6 bases, leaving 8 bases not matched to a gene. Looked up from germline, CDR1 is KGHSH and CDR2 is LQKENI. The CDR3 has 16 residues. The CDR3 DNA follows: TGTGCCAGCTCTCGACAGGGGGCGTCGCCTAATTCACCCCTCCACTTT. Translated, it gives CASSRQGASPNSPLHF. The full variable domain, rest sourced from reference TRBV18 and TRBJ1-6, is NAGVMQNPRHLVRRRGQEARLRCSPMKGHSHVYWYRQLPEEGLKFMVYLQKENIIDESGMPKERFSAEFPKEGPSILRIQQVVRGDSAAYFCASSRQGASPNSPLHFGNGTRLTVT.

The chain uses TRBV5-8 and TRBJ2-4, with TRBD1 identical over 7 bases. The J segment lost 8 bases and the V segment lost 0 bases, leaving 5 bases of the junction unmatched. This CDR3 comprises 14 residues. The germline V gene encodes CDR1 SGHTS and CDR2 YDEGEE. The DNA of the CDR3 is TGTGCCAGCAGCTTGGTAGGTCAGGGGGACATTCAGTACTTC. Translation: CASSLVGQGDIQYF.

The rearrangement links TRBV12-1 to TRBJ2-1; TRBD2, the table's D call, was not compared with the DNA. TRBV12-1 is reported as a pseudogene. This CDR3 is built from 15 residues. CDR3 protein: CASSETSGVYNEQFF. DNA of the CDR3: TGTGCCAGCAGCGAGACTAGCGGCGTATACAATGAGCAGTTCTTC.

The gene calls are TRBV5-1 and TRBJ2-3, with 10 bases matching TRBD2. Germline loops: CDR1 SGHRS, CDR2 YFSETQ. V shed 0 bases and J 4 bases; nucleotides not matched to a gene: 8. The CDR3 totals 17 residues. Here the CDR3 DNA reads TGCGCCAGCAGCTTGGAGCGGGGGGGCCAAGGGGCAGATACGCAGTATTTT. Translation: CASSLERGGQGADTQYF.

The CDR3 loop reads CASSQDSGGASTDTQYF. CDR3 sequence (DNA): TGTGCCAGCAGTCAGGATAGCGGGGGGGCCTCTACAGATACGCAGTATTTT. The chain employs TRBV3-1 (or the pseudogene TRBV3-2) and TRBJ2-3; 11 bases are shared with TRBD2. The germline V gene encodes CDR1 LGHDT and CDR2 YNNKEL (reference sequence). The V and J ends lost 6 bases and 3 bases, in that order; junction bases with no gene match: 11. The CDR3 runs to 17 residues.

The chain employs TRBV27 and TRBJ1-6; D is ambiguous. The germline V gene encodes CDR1 MNHEY and CDR2 SMNVEV (reference sequence). The CDR3 is 15 amino acids. Trimming removed 4 bases from V and 9 bases from J, with 16 bases in between. CDR3 residues: CASSSLQPRGSPLHF. The CDR3 DNA sequence: TGTGCCAGCAGTTCGCTGCAGCCCCGGGGTTCACCCCTCCACTTT.